The following is a T cell receptor beta chain sequence with its context. The sample originates from a study of shared clonotypes between healthy human individuals. Between the trimmed V and J ends, which lost 4 bases and 4 bases, there was a span of 15 bases. Germline V gives CDR1 WNHNN, CDR2 SYGVQD (reference sequence). This CDR3 is built from 15 residues. TCRdb keeps only in-frame clones here, not all; method: immunoSEQ multiplex PCR. This table has fewer than 400,000 clones, under 80% appearing once. The chain combines TRBV10-1 with TRBJ2-3, with a tentative D call TRBD1 (6 bases). Input material: memory CD4+ T cells sorted from blood. The subset was: CD45RA-negative fraction. This clonotype was obtained from a man in his thirties or forties in good health. In nucleotides, the CDR3 is TGCGCCAGCAGTGTGGGGCAGGGGCAGGCAGATACGCAGTATTTT. Protein: CASSVGQGQADTQYF.